These 30 T cell receptor beta chains were sequenced from one sample in a study of T cell changes during pregnancy in multiple sclerosis. Using immunoSEQ multiplex PCR, the repertoire was profiled, and TCRdb retains in-frame clones only, with some absent. Here the sample spans about 68,000 clones, about 90% being singletons. The source was peripheral blood, collected in the second trimester of pregnancy. These TCRs come from a female donor with multiple sclerosis, enrolled in a pregnancy study.

V is TRBV7-9 and J is TRBJ1-3, with D perhaps TRBD1 (5 bases). V was trimmed by 3 bases and J by 9 bases, leaving 21 bases between them. This CDR3 has 16 residues. The germline gives CDR1 SEHNR, CDR2 FQNEAQ (reference sequence). CDR3 sequence reads: CASSLDKGFILATIYF. In DNA form, the CDR3 reads TGTGCCAGCAGCTTGGATAAGGGGTTCATTTTGGCCACCATATATTTT.

The chain has TRBV27 and TRBJ1-2, with D possibly TRBD1 on 6 matching bases. Germline lookup yields CDR1 MNHEY and CDR2 SMNVEV (reference sequence). V lost 3 bases to trimming and J lost 6 bases, with 17 bases between them. The CDR3 spans 15 residues. The CDR3 DNA reads TGTGCCAGCAGTTTCTGGACAGACCTGAGGGATGGCTACACCTTC. It yields the protein CASSFWTDLRDGYTF.

V usage is TRBV7-3 and J usage is TRBJ2-7; 7 bases fit TRBD1. The junction had 10 bases not matched to a gene; V was cut back by 5 bases and J by 6 bases. This CDR3 comprises 14 residues. Germline CDR1 and CDR2: SGHTA and FQGTGA. The CDR3: CASSPSTGNGEQYF. The CDR3 DNA sequence: TGTGCCAGCAGCCCATCGACAGGGAATGGCGAGCAGTACTTC.

The J gene is TRBJ1-2, the V gene TRBV6-6, with D possibly being TRBD1 (6 bases). The CDR3 is 13 residues long. The ends were cut back, 5 bases at V and 6 bases at J, with 13 bases in the middle. Germline lookup yields CDR1 MNHNY and CDR2 SVGAGI (reference sequence). The CDR3 protein is CASSHREGDGYTF. CDR3 coding DNA: TGTGCCAGCAGTCACAGGGAAGGCGATGGCTACACCTTC.

This chain connects TRBV18 to TRBJ2-1; D is unclear. Looked up from germline, CDR1 is KGHSH and CDR2 is LQKENI. There are 16 residues in the CDR3. Trimming pared 6 bases from V and 0 bases from J, leaving 15 bases between. CDR3 in DNA: TGTGCCAGCTCGGATTATAGCCGAAGCTCCTACAATGAGCAGTTCTTC. Protein: CASSDYSRSSYNEQFF.

This chain joins TRBV29-1 and TRBJ2-7; D is unclear. Trimming pared 3 bases from V and 4 bases from J, leaving 10 bases between. CDR1 is SQVTM and CDR2 is ANQGSEA in the germline V gene. This CDR3 region has 12 residues. The CDR3 here is CSVEGERYEQYF. The CDR3 coding sequence is TGCAGCGTTGAGGGTGAGAGGTACGAGCAGTACTTC.

The V call is TRBV6-1, the J call TRBJ2-7, with 9 bases lining up with TRBD1. This CDR3 region has 14 residues. Trimming removed 8 bases from V and 1 base from J; junction bases left unmatched: 6. The germline V gene encodes CDR1 MNHNS and CDR2 SASEGT. As DNA, the CDR3 is TGTGCCAGCCTTCGGGACAGGGCTTCCTACGAGCAGTACTTC. Its protein product is CASLRDRASYEQYF.

The rearrangement uses TRBV18 and TRBJ1-1; the D is unclear. Germline CDR1 KGHSH, CDR2 LQKENI. The ends were cut back, 5 bases at V and 3 bases at J, with 10 bases in the middle. CDR3 length: 13 amino acids. Here the CDR3 DNA reads TGTGCCAGCTCAGCCACGGGAGACACTGAAGCTTTCTTT. Translation: CASSATGDTEAFF.

Only one count was recorded for this clone. The chain has TRBV7-2 and TRBJ1-3, with D maybe TRBD1 (6 bases). Trimming took off 3 bases at V and 3 bases at J, with 18 bases between the two ends. Germline assignment: CDR1 SGHTA and CDR2 FQGNSA. This CDR3 contains 17 residues. CDR3: CASSLAGAGIGGNTIYF. The CDR3 DNA is TGTGCCAGCAGCTTGGCGGGGGCAGGAATCGGTGGAAACACCATATATTTT.

V and J are TRBV5-6 and TRBJ1-6; D not resolved. Germline CDR1 reads SGHDT; CDR2 reads YYEEEE. CDR3 length: 18 amino acids. Trimming removed 4 bases from V and 0 bases from J, with 17 bases in between. CDR3 sequence (DNA): TGTGCCAGCAGCCCTTCAGCTCATGAGGGCTCCTATAATTCACCCCTCCACTTT. Its protein is CASSPSAHEGSYNSPLHF.

The gene calls are TRBV9 and TRBJ1-2; D is perhaps TRBD1 (5 bases). The CDR3 is 15 residues long. The V gene's germline CDR1 is SGDLS and CDR2 YYNGEE. V dropped 4 bases and J dropped 3 bases, with 16 bases sitting between them. For the CDR3, the DNA is TGTGCCAGCAGCTCCTTGACCGGGGGGTACTATGGCTACACCTTC. Translated, it gives CASSSLTGGYYGYTF.

V is TRBV7-9 and J is TRBJ1-1; D is possibly TRBD1 (5 bases). Germline CDR1 and CDR2: SEHNR and FQNEAQ (reference sequence). CDR3 length: 13 amino acids. Trimming shortened V by 8 bases and J by 8 bases, and 18 bases separated the two germline ends. This CDR3 is CASGRREVGEAFF. CDR3 nucleotide sequence: TGTGCCAGCGGACGCAGGGAAGTAGGCGAAGCTTTCTTT.

V is TRBV6-6 and J is TRBJ2-2; 9 bases align to TRBD2. CDR3 length: 12 residues. Trimming cost V 11 bases and J 6 bases; bases outside gene matches: 4. Germline V gene sequence: CDR1 MNHNY, CDR2 SVGAGI (reference sequence). CDR3 nucleotide sequence: TGTGCCGGTAGGACTAGCGCCGGGGAGCTGTTTTTT. Translation gives CAGRTSAGELFF.

The chain joins TRBV4-2 to TRBJ2-3, with TRBD2 matching 9 bases. This CDR3 comprises 16 residues. Looked up from germline, CDR1 is LGHNA and CDR2 is YNFKEQ. The J segment lost 5 bases and the V segment lost 2 bases, leaving 8 bases of the junction unmatched. The CDR3 coding sequence is TGTGCCAGCAGCCAATTTAGCGGGGGTGTAGGAGATACGCAGTATTTT. It yields the protein CASSQFSGGVGDTQYF.

The chain is built from TRBV2 and TRBJ1-2; D may be TRBD1 (6 bases). With 4 bases removed from V and 8 bases from J, the gap between germline ends came to 14 bases. CDR1 and CDR2 (germline): SNHLY, FYNNEI. CDR3 length: 13 amino acids. CDR3 nucleotide sequence: TGTGCCAGCAGTGTATGGGCAGGGGAAGGCTACACCTTC. Amino acid sequence: CASSVWAGEGYTF.

The chain joins TRBV27 to TRBJ2-5; the D is unclear. The germline CDR1 and CDR2 sequences are MNHEY and SMNVEV (reference sequence). V lost 6 bases and J lost 2, with 7 bases in between. CDR3 length equals 12 residues. The CDR3 sequence: CASSLLQETQYF. CDR3 DNA sequence: TGTGCCAGCAGCTTACTTCAAGAGACCCAGTACTTC.

The chain couples TRBV4-1 to TRBJ1-1; TRBD1 agrees at 7 bases. The germline V gene has CDR1 MGHRA and CDR2 YSYEKL. Trimming took 1 base from V and 2 from J; bases not matched to a gene: 1. This CDR3 region has 14 residues. CDR3 amino acids: CASSQGDSNTEAFF. The CDR3 DNA reads as TGCGCCAGCAGCCAAGGGGACAGTAACACTGAAGCTTTCTTT.

J is TRBJ2-3 and V is TRBV9, with 8 bases identical to TRBD2. CDR1 and CDR2 (germline): SGDLS, YYNGEE. J gave up 4 bases and V 1 base, and 17 bases lay outside the gene matches. The CDR3 is 19 amino acids. CDR3 coding DNA: TGTGCCAGCAGCGTAAGGCCCGGGTCGGCAAGCGGGGGCTCAGATACGCAGTATTTT. Its protein product is CASSVRPGSASGGSDTQYF.

This chain connects TRBV7-8 to TRBJ1-2; D is undetermined. The CDR3 totals 13 residues. Germline V gives CDR1 SGHVS, CDR2 FQNEAQ. The V gene lost 5 bases and the J gene lost 3 bases, with 10 bases spanning the gap. Written as DNA, the CDR3 is TGTGCCAGCAGCATACACAGCTACTATGGCTACACCTTC. Translation: CASSIHSYYGYTF.

This chain joins TRBV4-1 and TRBJ2-5; tentatively, D is TRBD1 (5 bases). The CDR3 extends over 17 amino acids. Germline assignment: CDR1 MGHRA and CDR2 YSYEKL. V was shortened by 0 bases and J by 1 base, with 15 bases between the two germline ends. CDR3 nucleotides: TGCGCCAGCAGCCAAGATCCCCCAGGGATCCTCCAAGAGACCCAGTACTTC. It yields the protein CASSQDPPGILQETQYF.

The chain links TRBV27 to TRBJ2-1, with 7 bases identical to TRBD2. Germline loops: CDR1 MNHEY, CDR2 SMNVEV (reference sequence). This CDR3 is 14 amino acids long. With 5 bases clipped from V and 5 bases from J, the junction kept 6 bases outside the gene matches. This CDR3 reads CASSVGTTHNEQFF. CDR3 DNA: TGTGCCAGCAGTGTCGGGACTACACACAATGAGCAGTTCTTC.

This clone occurred a few times. The chain employs TRBV7-2 and TRBJ1-6, with unresolved D. V lost 8 bases and J 8 bases, leaving 10 bases between the germline ends. The CDR3 contains 12 residues. Germline V gene data show CDR1 as SGHTA and CDR2 as FQGNSA. The CDR3 loop is CASSWADSPLHF. The CDR3 nucleotides are TGTGCCAGCTCCTGGGCAGATTCACCCCTCCACTTT.

This clone showed up just once. The chain uses TRBV7-2 and TRBJ2-3, with TRBD2 as a possible D gene (5 bases). This CDR3 region has 13 residues. Germline V gene data show CDR1 as SGHTA and CDR2 as FQGNSA. V shed 3 bases and J shed 5 bases, with 9 bases lying between them. The CDR3 reads CASSFRTVDTQYF. DNA for the CDR3: TGTGCCAGCAGCTTCCGGACTGTAGATACGCAGTATTTT.

The V call is TRBV11-2, the J call TRBJ2-3; D perhaps matches TRBD2 (7 bases). CDR3 size: 18 residues. V was trimmed by 2 bases and J by 1 base, leaving 19 bases between them. Germline V gives CDR1 SGHAT, CDR2 FQNNGV. For the CDR3, the DNA is TGTGCCAGCAGCTTAAAGATCCGGGGGGCCAGGGGCACAGATACGCAGTATTTT. It yields the protein CASSLKIRGARGTDTQYF.

The gene calls are TRBV6-6 and TRBJ1-2; D unclear. The CDR3 contains 15 residues. Per germline, CDR1 MNHNY and CDR2 SVGAGI (reference sequence). The V gene lost 5 bases and the J gene lost 4 bases, with 17 bases spanning the gap. The CDR3 sequence: CASSQEGGGTYGYTF. For the CDR3, the DNA is TGTGCCAGCAGTCAAGAGGGAGGCGGAACCTATGGCTACACCTTC.

The chain couples TRBV6-1 to TRBJ2-7, with D tentatively TRBD1 (5 bases). V was clipped by 2 bases and J by 12 bases, with 14 bases between them. Germline CDR1 is MNHNS and CDR2 is SASEGT. CDR3 length equals 12 residues. CDR3 sequence reads: CASSESWTKGYF. The CDR3 coding sequence is TGTGCCAGCAGTGAATCATGGACAAAGGGGTACTTC.

The table lists this clone with a few counts. The chain recombines TRBV30 with TRBJ1-1, with 8 nucleotides matching TRBD1. The CDR3 length is 15 residues. CDR1 and CDR2 from the germline V gene are GTSNPN and SVGIG (reference sequence). Trimming took 3 bases from V and 0 from J; bases not matched to a gene: 6. CDR3 residues: CAWSGDRGLNTEAFF. The CDR3 nucleotides read TGTGCCTGGAGCGGAGACAGGGGATTGAACACTGAAGCTTTCTTT.

The V gene is TRBV30, the J gene TRBJ2-5; 12 nucleotides align to TRBD2. The CDR3 totals 16 residues. V was clipped by 1 base and J by 4 bases; unmatched bases: 7. Germline loops: CDR1 GTSNPN, CDR2 SVGIG (reference sequence). CDR3: CAWSGTSGARGETQYF. CDR3 in DNA: TGTGCCTGGAGTGGGACTAGCGGGGCCCGGGGAGAGACCCAGTACTTC.

The V and J genes are TRBV7-3 and TRBJ1-4; no clear D gene. The germline gives CDR1 SGHTA, CDR2 FQGTGA. V dropped 5 bases and J dropped 8 bases, with 12 bases sitting between them. CDR3 length: 13 amino acids. CDR3 protein: CASSLIRGEKLFF. The CDR3 DNA is TGTGCCAGCAGCCTTATAAGAGGGGAAAAACTGTTTTTT.

The V and J genes are TRBV6-5 and TRBJ1-3, with D unclear. The CDR3 runs to 14 residues. Per germline, CDR1 MNHEY and CDR2 SVGAGI. V lost 6 bases, J lost 4 bases, and 13 bases lay in between. CDR3 bases: TGTGCCAGCAGCCGGACTGATAGAGGAAACACCATATATTTT. This encodes CASSRTDRGNTIYF.